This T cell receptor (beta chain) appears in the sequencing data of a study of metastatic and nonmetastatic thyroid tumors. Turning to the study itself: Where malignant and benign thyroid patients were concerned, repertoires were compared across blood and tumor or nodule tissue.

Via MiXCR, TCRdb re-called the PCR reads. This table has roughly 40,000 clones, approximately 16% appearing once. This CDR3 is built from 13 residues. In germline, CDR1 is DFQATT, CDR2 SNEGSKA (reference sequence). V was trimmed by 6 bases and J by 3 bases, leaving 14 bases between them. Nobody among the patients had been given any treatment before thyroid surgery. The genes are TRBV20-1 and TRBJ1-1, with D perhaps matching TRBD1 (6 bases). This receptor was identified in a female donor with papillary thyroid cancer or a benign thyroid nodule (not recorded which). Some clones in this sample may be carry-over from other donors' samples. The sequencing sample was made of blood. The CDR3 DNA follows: TGCAGTGCGTACAGGGTGTCTTACACTGAAGCTTTCTTT. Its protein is CSAYRVSYTEAFF.